This TCR beta chain was captured by sequencing in a study of blood T cell repertoires in COVID-19. The overall study: Whether acute or convalescent, the COVID-19 samples came from the United States, Italy and Spain.

How the authors handled the data: Cell counts per sample came from amplifying reference gene primers. The table came from immunoSEQ multiplex PCR; TCRdb's copy has only in-frame clones and leaves some out. Clonal size and the V and J genes are those of that table, whereas D and trimming came from the DNA. The table lists approximately 150,000 clones, 88% of them singletons. Trimming took 3 bases from V and 2 from J; bases not matched to a gene: 13. The CDR3 has 18 residues. Germline V gives CDR1 MNHNS, CDR2 SASEGT. This chain uses TRBV6-1 with TRBJ2-1; TRBD2 matches at 7 bases. The clonotype originates from a man between 65 and 85 years old with acute or convalescent COVID-19. Sequencing was done on a sample of peripheral blood. CDR3 amino acids: CASSEVFGGWATYNEQFF. As DNA, the CDR3 is TGTGCCAGCAGTGAGGTTTTCGGGGGGTGGGCCACCTACAATGAGCAGTTCTTC.